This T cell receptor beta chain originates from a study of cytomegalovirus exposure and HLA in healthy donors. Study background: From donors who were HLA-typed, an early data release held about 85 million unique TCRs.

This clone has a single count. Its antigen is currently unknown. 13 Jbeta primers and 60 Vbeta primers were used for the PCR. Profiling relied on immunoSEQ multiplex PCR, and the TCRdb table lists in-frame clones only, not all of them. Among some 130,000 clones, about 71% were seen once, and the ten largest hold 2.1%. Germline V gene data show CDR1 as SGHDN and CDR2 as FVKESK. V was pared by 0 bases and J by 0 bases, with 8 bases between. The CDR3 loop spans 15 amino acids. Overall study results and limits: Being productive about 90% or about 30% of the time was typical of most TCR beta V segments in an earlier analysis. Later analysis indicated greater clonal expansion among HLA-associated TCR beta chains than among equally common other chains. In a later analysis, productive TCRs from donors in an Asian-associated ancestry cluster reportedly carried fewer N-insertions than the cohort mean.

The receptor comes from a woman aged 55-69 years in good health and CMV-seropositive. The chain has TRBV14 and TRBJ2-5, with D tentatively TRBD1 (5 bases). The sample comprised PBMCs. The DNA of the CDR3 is TGTGCCAGCAGCCAAGATTCAGGGTACCAAGAGACCCAGTACTTC. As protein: CASSQDSGYQETQYF.